One sample yielded the 20 T cell receptor beta chains listed below, sequenced in a study of low-dose radiotherapy and immunotherapy resistance in tumors. As for time point: before trial treatment. Alpha- and beta-chain coverage of first-strand cDNA came from TRAV- and TRBV-specific primers. TCR amplification ran 15 to 25 PCR cycles using constant-region and V-primer adapter primers. From the reads, TCRdb called clonotypes with MiXCR, one entry per CDR3 protein. The profile shows tens of thousands of distinct CDR3 sequences, roughly 30% of them singletons. Here the sequenced sample was PBMCs, taken before treatment. The source is a female donor with ovarian cancer.

This clonotype was seen many times. This chain uses TRBV28 with TRBJ1-2; D gene unclear. The V end was cut by 3 bases, the J end by 3 bases, with 5 bases between. This CDR3 spans 12 amino acids. Germline V lookup: CDR1 MDHEN, CDR2 SYDVKM. CDR3 sequence: CASSFEHYGYTF. DNA of the CDR3: TGTGCCAGCAGTTTCGAACACTATGGCTACACCTTC.

This clonotype occurred many times. The CDR3 protein is CASNPGQGNTEAFF. As DNA, the CDR3 is TGTGCCAGCAATCCGGGACAGGGGAACACTGAAGCTTTCTTT. The chain combines TRBV12-3 or TRBV12-4 with TRBJ1-1; the match to TRBD1 covers 9 bases. The J segment lost 1 base and the V segment lost 7 bases, leaving 4 bases of the junction unmatched. The CDR3 length is 14 residues.

This chain connects TRBV19 to TRBJ2-7; 7 bases match TRBD1. Germline loops: CDR1 LNHDA, CDR2 SQIVND (reference sequence). The trim removed 6 bases at V and 5 bases at J, leaving 10 bases unmatched. The CDR3 extends over 14 amino acids. CDR3 sequence (DNA): TGTGCCAGTAGCCGTACAGGGGTCCTCGACGAGCAGTACTTC. It specifies CASSRTGVLDEQYF.

The J gene is TRBJ2-4, the V gene TRBV28, with D possibly being TRBD2 (5 bases). The CDR3 extends over 16 amino acids. CDR1 and CDR2 (germline): MDHEN, SYDVKM. The ends were cut back, 7 bases at V and 6 bases at J, with 22 bases in the middle. As DNA, the CDR3 is TGTGCCAGCACCCTGGACGGTGTCTCGGCGGGAAACATTCAGTACTTC. Translated, it gives CASTLDGVSAGNIQYF. Based on the CDR3 plus reference TRBV28 and TRBJ2-4, the full variable domain is DVKVTQSSRYLVKRTGEKVFLECVQDMDHENMFWYRQDPGLGLRLIYFSYDVKMKEKGDIPEGYSVSREKKERFSLILESASTNQTSMYLCASTLDGVSAGNIQYFGAGTRLSVL.

This clonotype was counted at least ten times. V and J are TRBV6-2 or TRBV6-3 and TRBJ2-5; TRBD1 matches 7 bases. Germline values: CDR1 MNHEY, CDR2 SVGEGT. V shed 5 bases, J shed 5 bases, and the junction held 8 bases outside the gene matches. The CDR3 consists of 14 residues. CDR3 DNA: TGTGCCAGCAGTCCACGACAGGGCTCGGAGACCCAGTACTTC. Encoded protein: CASSPRQGSETQYF.

As to this clonotype: A far larger clone lies a single base away; this is likely a read error. The missing conserved phenylalanine or tryptophan at the end of this CDR3 makes a read error likely. It is unclear where the CDR3 begins or ends on the DNA, so no DNA is shown, and the CDR3 is as TCRdb lists it. The J gene is TRBJ1-4, the V gene TRBV6-1. Germline CDR1 and CDR2: MNHNS and SASEGT. 12 amino acids form the CDR3, both terminal residues included. This CDR3 reads CPSSESTGALIY.

This clonotype was seen at least ten times. One end of the junction does not line up with germline, which may come from a read error. The CDR3 protein is CSAPTVYYNEHFF. CDR3 sequence (DNA): TGCAGTGCGCCGACAGTGTACTACAATGAGCATTTCTTC. The chain employs TRBV20-1 and TRBJ2-1; perhaps TRBD1 as D (5 bases). Germline V lookup: CDR1 DFQATT, CDR2 SNEGSKA (reference sequence). The CDR3 is 13 amino acids.

This clonotype was recorded at least ten times. The rearrangement joins TRBV6-2 or TRBV6-3 to TRBJ2-2; D assignment may be TRBD1 or TRBD2 (5 bases each). Germline assignment: CDR1 MNHEY and CDR2 SVGEGT. The CDR3 extends over 16 amino acids. The V end lost 1 base, the J end lost 1 base, and 10 bases lay between the germline ends. The CDR3 DNA is TGTGCCAGCAGTTACTGGGGGAGAGGGAACACCGGGGAGCTGTTTTTT. It translates to CASSYWGRGNTGELFF.

This clonotype was seen at least ten times. The chain uses TRBV5-1 and TRBJ2-2, with D uncertain. The CDR3 extends over 15 amino acids. Germline V lookup: CDR1 SGHRS, CDR2 YFSETQ. Trimming left V 0 bases short and J 1 base short, with 7 bases between. The CDR3 loop reads CASSLAEVNTGELFF. As DNA, the CDR3 is TGCGCCAGCAGCTTGGCCGAGGTGAACACCGGGGAGCTGTTTTTT.

This clonotype came up many times. The chain couples TRBV5-1 to TRBJ2-7; D is uncertain. V was clipped by 0 bases and J by 2 bases, with 12 bases between them. The CDR3 contains 15 residues. Germline CDR1 reads SGHRS; CDR2 reads YFSETQ. CDR3 nucleotides: TGCGCCAGCAGCTTGGGAACGGGCGCGGCCTACGAGCAGTACTTC. Protein: CASSLGTGAAYEQYF. Using reference TRBV5-1 and TRBJ2-7 for the parts outside the CDR3, the full variable domain is KAGVTQTPRYLIKTRGQQVTLSCSPISGHRSVSWYQQTPGQGLQFLFEYFSETQRNKGNFPGRFSGRQFSNSRSEMNVSTLELGDSALYLCASSLGTGAAYEQYFGPGTRLTVT.

Ten or more counts support this clonotype. The chain couples TRBV5-5 to TRBJ2-6, with TRBD1 identical over 11 bases. With V trimmed by 3 bases and J by 0 bases, 20 bases remained unmatched. Germline V lookup: CDR1 SGHKS, CDR2 YYEKEE (reference sequence). The CDR3 has 23 residues. The CDR3 DNA reads as TGTGCCAGCAGCTCCTCGATGGGGTGGGGGATCGGGACAGGGGGCTCTGGGGCCAACGTCCTGACTTTC. Translated: CASSSSMGWGIGTGGSGANVLTF. Full variable domain (remainder filled in from reference TRBV5-5 and TRBJ2-6): DAGVTQSPTHLIKTRGQQVTLRCSPISGHKSVSWYQQVLGQGPQFIFQYYEKEERGRGNFPDRFSARQFPNYSSELNVNALLLGDSALYLCASSSSMGWGIGTGGSGANVLTFGAGSRLTVL.

The chain joins TRBV12-3 or TRBV12-4 to TRBJ1-3; TRBD1 agrees at 7 bases. V shed 10 bases and J 2 bases; nucleotides not matched to a gene: 2. This CDR3 contains 12 residues. The CDR3 nucleotides read TGTGCCATCCAGGGGGCTGGAAACACCATATATTTT. Residues: CAIQGAGNTIYF.

The table lists this clonotype with many counts. The chain has TRBV6-6 and TRBJ1-6, with TRBD1 identical over 7 bases. The length of the CDR3 is 15 residues. V gave up 5 bases and J gave up 7 bases; unmatched junction bases: 8. Germline CDR1 is MNHNY and CDR2 is SVGAGI (reference sequence). The CDR3 loop is CASSDSGQRNSPLHF. The CDR3 nucleotides are TGTGCCAGCAGTGATTCGGGACAGAGAAATTCACCCCTCCACTTT.

As for this clonotype: Since a far larger clone is one base different, this is likely a read error. V and J are TRBV6-1 and TRBJ2-1; a possible D gene is TRBD2 (5 bases). Trimming cost V 10 bases and J 2 bases, with 12 bases left between them. This CDR3 comprises 13 residues. The germline CDR1 and CDR2 sequences are MNHNS and SASEGT. CDR3 loop: CAISSGTYNEQFF. Here the CDR3 DNA reads TGTGCCATCAGCTCCGGGACCTACAATGAGCAGTTCTTC.

In this sample, this clonotype turned up many times. V usage is TRBV6-1 and J usage is TRBJ2-2, with D perhaps being TRBD1 or TRBD2 (5 bases each). The V end lost 7 bases, the J end lost 0 bases, and 12 bases lay between the germline ends. The CDR3 extends over 15 amino acids. In germline, CDR1 is MNHNS, CDR2 SASEGT. This chain's CDR3 is CASILGASNTGELFF. The CDR3 bases are TGTGCCAGCATCCTCGGGGCCTCGAACACCGGGGAGCTGTTTTTT.

This clonotype was seen repeatedly, ten times or more. This chain links TRBV19 with TRBJ1-2, with D hard to call. This CDR3 is built from 13 residues. V lost 2 bases, J lost 7 bases, and 11 bases lay in between. The germline V gene encodes CDR1 LNHDA and CDR2 SQIVND (reference sequence). CDR3 in amino acids: CASSISEVGGYTF. The CDR3 region has the DNA TGTGCCAGTAGTATATCAGAGGTGGGTGGCTACACCTTC.

This clonotype appeared many times. The CDR3 sequence is CAIRFPSYNEQFF. As DNA, the CDR3 is TGTGCCATCCGGTTCCCCTCCTACAATGAGCAGTTCTTC. V and J are TRBV10-3 and TRBJ2-1; D is unresolved. CDR3 size: 13 residues. Germline values: CDR1 ENHRY, CDR2 SYGVKD. Trimming took 8 bases from V and 0 from J, leaving 8 bases between them.

The gene calls are TRBV5-1 and TRBJ2-5; TRBD2 might be the D (6 bases). Trimming stripped 0 bases from V and 5 bases from J, with 14 bases between. CDR1 and CDR2 (germline): SGHRS, YFSETQ. The CDR3 is made up of 15 amino acids. CDR3 nucleotides: TGCGCCAGCAGCTTGGTCGGGGGTTCGGATGAGACCCAGTACTTC. Translated: CASSLVGGSDETQYF. Full variable domain (remainder filled in from reference TRBV5-1 and TRBJ2-5): KAGVTQTPRYLIKTRGQQVTLSCSPISGHRSVSWYQQTPGQGLQFLFEYFSETQRNKGNFPGRFSGRQFSNSRSEMNVSTLELGDSALYLCASSLVGGSDETQYFGPGTRLLVL.

This clonotype was recorded many times. The chain joins TRBV4-3 to TRBJ2-5; 11 bases align to TRBD2. V was pared by 1 base and J by 8 bases, with 12 bases of the junction left unmatched. The V gene's germline CDR1 is LGHNA and CDR2 YSLEER. The CDR3 covers 17 residues. In nucleotides, the CDR3 is TGCGCCAGCAGCCAAGTCGCCACCGGGACTAGCGGAGGAACCCAGTACTTC. Encoded protein: CASSQVATGTSGGTQYF.

This clonotype was seen at least ten times. This chain links TRBV12-3 or TRBV12-4 with TRBJ1-5; the D gene is possibly TRBD1 (6 bases). CDR3 length: 14 residues. V was trimmed by 2 bases and J by 2 bases, leaving 7 bases between them. This chain's CDR3 is CASSLSGGNQPQHF. The CDR3 DNA sequence: TGTGCCAGCAGTTTATCAGGGGGCAATCAGCCCCAGCATTTT.